This TCR beta chain comes out of a study of T-cell memory formation after mild COVID-19. MiXCR, run by TCRdb on the 5' RACE reads, gives a single entry per CDR3 protein. The sample records about 170,000 distinct CDR3 sequences, roughly 13% being singletons. The V end was cut by 7 bases, the J end by 0 bases, with 13 bases between. The V gene's germline CDR1 is SGHTA and CDR2 FQGNSA. CDR3 length: 15 amino acids. The clonotype comes from a man between 18 and 35 years old who had mild COVID-19 (a few samples of this study predate the infection). Cell type and time point are not known. Sequencing was carried out using PBMCs or a T cell subset sorted from them (not recorded which). The genes are TRBV7-2 and TRBJ1-3; D is undetermined. The CDR3 here is CASTIQAPSGNTIYF. In nucleotides, the CDR3 is TGTGCCAGCACCATTCAAGCACCCTCTGGAAACACCATATATTTT.